A single sample is the source of the 8 T cell receptor beta chains below, sequenced in a study of T cell clonality in common variable immunodeficiency. Assay used: immunoSEQ multiplex PCR; TCRdb lists only in-frame clones, some missing. Singletons are absent from the sample, which has tens of thousands of clones. The sample taken for sequencing was peripheral blood mononuclear cells. The receptors were sampled from a person aged 18 to 75 in good health.

The CDR3 DNA, read in part, is TGTGCCAGCTTTGACAGGAGTACCTCCGGGAATTCACCA. It encodes CASFDRSTSGNSP. The full CDR3 sequence reads CASFDRSTSGNSPLFF. V gene TRBV18 combines with J gene TRBJ1-4; maybe TRBD1 (6 bases). The read ends 3 residues before the CDR3 terminus; that terminus is restored from the germline J gene. CDR3 length: 16 amino acids. CDR1 is KGHSH, CDR2 LQKENI, per germline.

In its sample, this clone was seen many times. Sequencing ends 3 residues short of the CDR3 end; the germline J gene provides the rest. This chain links TRBV10-3 with TRBJ1-5; possible D gene TRBD1, 5 bases. The CDR3 runs 15 residues. Germline CDR1 ENHRY, CDR2 SYGVKD. Trimming pared 3 bases from V and 0 bases from J, leaving 9 bases between. The DNA read from the CDR3 is TGTGCCATCAGTGATTCAGGGCGTAGCAATCAGCCC. The encoded protein is CAISDSGRSNQP. The full CDR3 reads CAISDSGRSNQPQHF.

This clone appeared many times. The read stops 3 residues short of the end of the CDR3; the missing end is completed from the germline J gene. J is TRBJ1-1 and V is TRBV9; possible D gene TRBD1, 6 bases. V gave up 4 bases and J gave up 3 bases, with 13 bases separating them. There are 14 residues in the CDR3. Germline V gene sequence: CDR1 SGDLS, CDR2 YYNGEE. The CDR3 sequence is CASSISQGDTEAFF. The sequenced CDR3 bases are TGTGCCAGCAGCATCTCACAGGGTGACACTGAA.

Many counts were recorded for this clone. The CDR3 end is not reached by the read, which stops 3 residues before it; the germline J gene fills it in. The chain is built from TRBV30 and TRBJ2-2; D is unclear. This CDR3 region has 13 residues. Looked up from germline, CDR1 is GTSNPN and CDR2 is SVGIG (reference sequence). With 4 bases removed from V and 6 bases from J, the gap between germline ends came to 12 bases. CDR3 DNA, as far as it was read: TGTGCCTGGACTTTAATAGCCGCCGGGGAG. Residues: CAWTLIAAGE. The complete CDR3 sequence is CAWTLIAAGELFF.

This clone occurred many times. Sequencing ends 3 residues short of the CDR3 end; the germline J gene provides the rest. This chain uses TRBV5-1 with TRBJ2-7; 7 nucleotides line up with TRBD1. The CDR3 consists of 15 residues. The V and J ends lost 4 bases and 5 bases, in that order; junction bases with no gene match: 12. Germline V gives CDR1 SGHRS, CDR2 YFSETQ. The sequenced part of the CDR3 DNA is TGCGCCAGCAGCCGTGACAGGGCCGGCGATCACGAG. Its translation: CASSRDRAGDHE. The CDR3 in its entirety is CASSRDRAGDHEQYF.

This clone was observed many times. Sequencing ends 3 residues short of the CDR3 end; the germline J gene provides the rest. The rearrangement joins TRBV13 to TRBJ1-2, with D maybe TRBD1 (6 bases). The CDR3 runs to 16 residues. V lost 2 bases, J lost 3 bases, and 16 bases lay in between. Germline V lookup: CDR1 PRHDT, CDR2 FYEKMQ (reference sequence). CDR3 region: CASSLRRETGDYGYTF. The DNA read from the CDR3 is TGTGCCAGCAGCTTAAGGCGCGAGACAGGCGACTATGGC.

This clone has at least ten counts. CDR3 bases read: TGCAGTGCTAGGCCTGACAGGGTTGGACAGCCC. Protein sequence: CSARPDRVGQP. The whole CDR3 protein is CSARPDRVGQPQHF. The rearrangement uses TRBV20-1 and TRBJ1-5; TRBD1 matches 7 bases. The read halts 3 residues ahead of the CDR3 end, with the missing end drawn from the germline J gene. This CDR3 is built from 14 residues. V dropped 3 bases and J dropped 7; count of bases not matched to a gene: 9. Germline loops: CDR1 DFQATT, CDR2 SNEGSKA (reference sequence).

This clone has ten or more counts. The CDR3 is cut off 3 residues early in the read; its end comes from the germline J gene. The chain is built from TRBV6-1 and TRBJ1-4; D uncertain. Trimming stripped 0 bases from V and 7 bases from J, with 12 bases between. Germline V gene data show CDR1 as MNHNS and CDR2 as SASEGT. The CDR3 has 15 residues. The CDR3 DNA, read in part, is TGTGCCAGCAGTGAAGCGGAGGGTGCGGGTGAAAAA. Amino acid sequence: CASSEAEGAGEK. The whole CDR3 sequence reads CASSEAEGAGEKLFF.